This T cell receptor beta chain was profiled in a study of T cells in localized non-small cell lung cancer. Germline V gene data show CDR1 as SGHRS and CDR2 as YFSETQ. The V and J ends lost 5 bases and 3 bases, in that order; junction bases with no gene match: 4. The CDR3 runs 13 residues. This clone showed up just once. The antigen remains undetermined. Libraries were prepared by immunoSEQ multiplex PCR; TCRdb keeps only in-frame clonotypes and omits some of them. The data contain about 52,000 clones, around 84% of them singletons. Study-wide findings and caveats: Higher adjacent-lung clonality was associated with shorter survival.

The receptor comes from a female donor with stage II lung adenocarcinoma. The specimen was PBMCs, collected before any cancer treatment. The chain combines TRBV5-1 with TRBJ2-5; 7 bases align to TRBD2. Here the CDR3 DNA reads TGCGCCAGCAGACTAGGGACTAAAGAGACCCAGTACTTC. Encoded protein: CASRLGTKETQYF.